Described below is a single T cell receptor beta chain sequence and its context. This clonotype was observed a handful of times. The antigen it recognizes is unknown. No per-base quality is available; no much larger clone lies one base away. Library prep was done by multiplex PCR. For sequencing, an Illumina HiSeq 4000 was employed. iRepertoire HTBI primers and Arm-PCR amplification of CDR3 regions were used to construct TCR beta libraries. Before sequencing, the PCR products went through gel purification. Per the original workflow: A total of under 80 TRBV and about 13 TRBJ segments were identified across samples and were used for gene usage analysis of CDR3 amino acid clonotypes. COPE and FqMerger were used to merge filtered high-quality paired reads into contigs. BLAST was used to align contigs to IMGT TRBV, TRBD and TRBJ reference genes, with CDR3 defined following IMGT. Any clonotype with a frequency above 0.1% was counted as a highly expanded clone. Repertoire diversity was measured by Shannon entropy, and V-J evenness by the Gini coefficient. A clonotype found in more than one individual was treated as public. TCRdb's own reprocessing of the public reads used fastp at Q25 and MiXCR and kept productive beta chains. Every entry covers one CDR3 protein and lists the most common genes and DNA from its rows. TCRdb assigned the V and J calls; the authors' analysis was not used. This sample comprises 350,000 to 450,000 distinct CDR3 sequences, roughly 20% of them detected only once. Around 20% of the sample is in the top ten clones.

The sample comes from a study of regulatory T cells in long-lasting Graves disease (dated by TCRdb to 2020 to 2022). Study-wide context: Persistent Graves' disease meant more than 5 years of antithyroid drug treatment with TSH receptor autoantibodies that stayed positive. The study took place in China and was registered as a clinical trial. Peripheral blood TCR sequencing and RNA sequencing compared persistent Graves' disease patients with newly diagnosed Graves' disease patients. On average, persistent Graves' disease patients in the clinical cohort had been on antithyroid drugs for about 10.3 years. A total of roughly 33 samples underwent TCR sequencing: 13 from persistent and roughly 20 from newly diagnosed Graves' disease patients. Study-wide conclusions, independent of this receptor: Preferential use of TRBV28, TRBJ1-2 and TRBJ2-5 was observed in persistent disease, whereas TRBV20-1 and TRBJ2-1 were favored in newly diagnosed disease. The authors acknowledged the small sample size as a limitation that may reduce accuracy. Only the TCR beta chain was sequenced and analyzed. Because the primary lesion, thyroid tissue, could not be accessed, the study looked at peripheral blood alone. More public clonotypes were shared among persistent patients (roughly 3,000) than among newly diagnosed patients (just under 1,000). Compared with newly diagnosed patients, persistent Graves' disease patients had lower TCR Shannon entropy and fewer highly expanded clones, which suggests clonal expansion.

Reading the label with the study, this specimen's time point is: persistent/refractory GD, antithyroid drugs over 5 years with positive TRAb. For both TCR sequencing and RNA sequencing, RNA was extracted from PBMCs using TRIzol. The diagnosis of Graves' disease was made according to American Thyroid Association guidelines. Recruitment of patients was carried out at an endocrinology department in Xi'an, China. From each patient, 7.5 to 9.5 milliliters of peripheral blood was collected into an EDTA anticoagulant tube. PBMCs were isolated by Ficoll Paque Plus density gradient separation without further T cell sorting. RNA quality was checked with an Agilent 2100 Bioanalyzer and agarose gel, and concentration with a NanoDrop 2000. V is cut by 9 bases and J by 0 bases, and the space between the germline ends is 5 bases. Inclusive of the bounding cysteine and phenylalanine, the CDR3 is 11 residues long. The retained sequence is limited to the CDR3, 33 bases, with the frame set at the first base. According to the germline V gene (reference sequence), CDR1 reads SEHNR and CDR2 reads FQNEAQ.

The sequencing here drew on peripheral blood mononuclear cells (PBMCs), taken when the disease was refractory, from a patient treated with antithyroid drugs. The rearrangement combines TRBV7-9 with TRBJ1-1; the D gene lacks a confident call. The TCR was taken from a female donor with Graves disease. Read as DNA, the sequence is TGTGCCAGTAGAATGAACACTGAAGCTTTCTTT. Translation gives CASRMNTEAFF.